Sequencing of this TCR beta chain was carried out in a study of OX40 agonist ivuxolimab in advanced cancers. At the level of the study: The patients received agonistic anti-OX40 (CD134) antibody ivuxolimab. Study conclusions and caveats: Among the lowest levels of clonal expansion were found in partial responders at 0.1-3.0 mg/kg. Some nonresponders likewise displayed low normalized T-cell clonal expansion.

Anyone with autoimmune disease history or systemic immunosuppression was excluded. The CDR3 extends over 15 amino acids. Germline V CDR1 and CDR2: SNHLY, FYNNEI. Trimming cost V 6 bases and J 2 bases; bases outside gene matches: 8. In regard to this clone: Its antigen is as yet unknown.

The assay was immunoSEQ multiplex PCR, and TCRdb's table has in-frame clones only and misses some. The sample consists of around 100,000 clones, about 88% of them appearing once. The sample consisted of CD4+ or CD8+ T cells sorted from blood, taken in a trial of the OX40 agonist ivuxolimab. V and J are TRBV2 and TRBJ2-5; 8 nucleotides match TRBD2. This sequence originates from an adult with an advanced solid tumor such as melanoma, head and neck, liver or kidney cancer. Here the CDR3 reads CASSPGLALQETQYF. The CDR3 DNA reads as TGTGCCAGCAGCCCCGGACTAGCTTTGCAAGAGACCCAGTACTTC.